This T cell receptor (beta chain) was sequenced for a study of T cell responses to AZD1222 COVID-19 vaccine. General observations from the study: There were repertoire samples only from the period after the peak T cell response. Nearly half of spike-specific TCRs reportedly target variant regions that are unmutated in the B.1.351 and B.1.1.7 variants. A mostly white British donor set with more females was recruited, and clonal diversity was possibly underestimated. Spike-specific TCR repertoires showed rising breadth and depth after two AZD1222 doses.

Clones were read by immunoSEQ multiplex PCR, and TCRdb kept only the in-frame ones, dropping some. The repertoire holds about 120,000 clones, with approximately 90% as singletons. A word on this clone: Its antigen is currently unknown.

This TCR was sampled from an adult who received the AZD1222 COVID-19 vaccine. Here the sequenced sample was peripheral blood, taken 28 days after the second AZD1222 dose.

The CDR3 spells CASSPGGGRSYEQYF. Written as DNA, the CDR3 is TGTGCCAGCAGCCCTGGGGGAGGGCGCTCCTACGAGCAGTACTTC. This chain links TRBV2 with TRBJ2-7, with 7 bases lining up with TRBD2. This CDR3 comprises 15 residues. Trimming took 6 bases from V and 0 from J; bases not matched to a gene: 8. Germline CDR1 is SNHLY and CDR2 is FYNNEI.